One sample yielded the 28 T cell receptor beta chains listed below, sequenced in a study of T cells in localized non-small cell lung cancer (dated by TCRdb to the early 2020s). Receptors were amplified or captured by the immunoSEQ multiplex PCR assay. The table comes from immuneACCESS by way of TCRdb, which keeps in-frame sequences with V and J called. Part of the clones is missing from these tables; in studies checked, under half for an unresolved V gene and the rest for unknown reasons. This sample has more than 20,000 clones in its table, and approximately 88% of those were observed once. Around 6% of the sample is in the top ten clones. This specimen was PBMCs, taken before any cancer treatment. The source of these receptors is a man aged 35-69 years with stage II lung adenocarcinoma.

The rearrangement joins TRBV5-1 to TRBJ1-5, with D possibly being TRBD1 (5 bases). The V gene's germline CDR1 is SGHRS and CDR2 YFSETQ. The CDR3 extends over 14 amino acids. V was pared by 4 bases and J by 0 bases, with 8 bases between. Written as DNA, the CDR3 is TGCGCCAGCAGCATAGGGGATAGCAATCAGCCCCAGCATTTT. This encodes CASSIGDSNQPQHF. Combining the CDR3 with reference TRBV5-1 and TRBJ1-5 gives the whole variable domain KAGVTQTPRYLIKTRGQQVTLSCSPISGHRSVSWYQQTPGQGLQFLFEYFSETQRNKGNFPGRFSGRQFSNSRSEMNVSTLELGDSALYLCASSIGDSNQPQHFGDGTRLSIL.

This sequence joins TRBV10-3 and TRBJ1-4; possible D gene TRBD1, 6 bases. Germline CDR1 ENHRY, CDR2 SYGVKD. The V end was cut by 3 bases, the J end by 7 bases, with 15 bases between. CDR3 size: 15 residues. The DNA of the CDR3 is TGTGCCATCAGTGACCAAACAGGGTGGGGTGAAAAACTGTTTTTT. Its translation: CAISDQTGWGEKLFF.

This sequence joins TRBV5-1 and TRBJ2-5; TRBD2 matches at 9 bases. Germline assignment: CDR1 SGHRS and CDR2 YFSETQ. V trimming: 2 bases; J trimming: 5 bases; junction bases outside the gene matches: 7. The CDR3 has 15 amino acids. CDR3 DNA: TGCGCCAGCAGCTTTTCTAGCGGGGCTCGGGAGACCCAGTACTTC. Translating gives CASSFSSGARETQYF.

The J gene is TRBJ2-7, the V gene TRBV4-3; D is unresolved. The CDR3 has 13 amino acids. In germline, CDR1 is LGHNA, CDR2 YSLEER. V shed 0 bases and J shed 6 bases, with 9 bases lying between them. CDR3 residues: CASSQDTGREQYF. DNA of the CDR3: TGCGCCAGCAGCCAAGATACTGGGCGCGAGCAGTACTTC.

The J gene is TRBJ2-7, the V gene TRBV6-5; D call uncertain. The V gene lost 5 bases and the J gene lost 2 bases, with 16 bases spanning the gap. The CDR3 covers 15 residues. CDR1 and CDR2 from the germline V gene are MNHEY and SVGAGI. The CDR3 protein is CASSAERVPTYEQYF. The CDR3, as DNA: TGTGCCAGCAGTGCCGAACGGGTTCCCACCTACGAGCAGTACTTC.

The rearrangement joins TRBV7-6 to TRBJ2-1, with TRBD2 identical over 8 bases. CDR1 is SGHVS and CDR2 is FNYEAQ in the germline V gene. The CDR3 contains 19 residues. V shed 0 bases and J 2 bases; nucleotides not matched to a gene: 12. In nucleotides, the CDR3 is TGTGCCAGCAGCTTAGCGAGGCGGAAAAGCGGGAGTACCTACAATGAGCAGTTCTTC. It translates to CASSLARRKSGSTYNEQFF.

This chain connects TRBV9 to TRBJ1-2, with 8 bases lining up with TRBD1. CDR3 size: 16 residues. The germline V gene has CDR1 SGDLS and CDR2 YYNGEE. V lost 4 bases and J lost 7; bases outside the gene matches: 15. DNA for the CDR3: TGTGCCAGCAGCCCTCCCGGGCGGACAGGGTGGTTTGGCTACACCTTC. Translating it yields CASSPPGRTGWFGYTF. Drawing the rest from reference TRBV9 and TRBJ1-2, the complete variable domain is DSGVTQTPKHLITATGQRVTLRCSPRSGDLSVYWYQQSLDQGLQFLIQYYNGEERAKGNILERFSAQQFPDLHSELNLSSLELGDSALYFCASSPPGRTGWFGYTFGSGTRLTVV.

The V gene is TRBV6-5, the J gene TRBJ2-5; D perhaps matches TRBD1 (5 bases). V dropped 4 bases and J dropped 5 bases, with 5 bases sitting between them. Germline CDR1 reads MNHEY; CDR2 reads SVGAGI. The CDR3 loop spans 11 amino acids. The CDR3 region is CASSSGETQYF. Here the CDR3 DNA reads TGTGCCAGCAGTTCAGGGGAGACCCAGTACTTC.

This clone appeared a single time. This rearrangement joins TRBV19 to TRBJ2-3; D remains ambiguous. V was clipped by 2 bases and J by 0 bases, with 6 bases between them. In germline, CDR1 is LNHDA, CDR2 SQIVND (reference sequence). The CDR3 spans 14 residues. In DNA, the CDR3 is TGTGCCAGTAGTATAACAGCCAGCACAGATACGCAGTATTTT. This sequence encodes CASSITASTDTQYF.

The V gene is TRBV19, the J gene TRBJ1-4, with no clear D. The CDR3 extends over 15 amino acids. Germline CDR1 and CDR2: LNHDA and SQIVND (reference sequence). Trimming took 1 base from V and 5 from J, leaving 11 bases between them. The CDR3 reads CASSIGAAENEKLFF. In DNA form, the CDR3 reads TGTGCCAGTAGTATAGGTGCAGCTGAGAATGAAAAACTGTTTTTT.

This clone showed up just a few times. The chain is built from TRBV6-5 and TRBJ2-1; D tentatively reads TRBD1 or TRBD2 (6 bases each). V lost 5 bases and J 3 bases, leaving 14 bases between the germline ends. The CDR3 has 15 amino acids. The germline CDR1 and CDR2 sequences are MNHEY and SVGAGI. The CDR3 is CASSHGGGLYNEQFF. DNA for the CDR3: TGTGCCAGCAGTCATGGAGGGGGTCTCTACAATGAGCAGTTCTTC.

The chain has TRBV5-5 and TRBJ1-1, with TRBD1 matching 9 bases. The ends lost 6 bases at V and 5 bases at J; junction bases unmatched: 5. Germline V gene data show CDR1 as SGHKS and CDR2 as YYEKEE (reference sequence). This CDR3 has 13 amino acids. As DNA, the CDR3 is TGTGCCAGCAAGCACAGGGGGCTGACTGAAGCTTTCTTT. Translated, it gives CASKHRGLTEAFF.

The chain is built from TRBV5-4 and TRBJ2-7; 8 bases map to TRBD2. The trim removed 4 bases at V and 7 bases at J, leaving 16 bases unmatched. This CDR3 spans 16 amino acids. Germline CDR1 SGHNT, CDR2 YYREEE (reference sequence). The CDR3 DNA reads TGTGCCAGCAGCCTGCAATCGGGACTAGGAATTGGAGAGCAGTACTTC. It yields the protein CASSLQSGLGIGEQYF.

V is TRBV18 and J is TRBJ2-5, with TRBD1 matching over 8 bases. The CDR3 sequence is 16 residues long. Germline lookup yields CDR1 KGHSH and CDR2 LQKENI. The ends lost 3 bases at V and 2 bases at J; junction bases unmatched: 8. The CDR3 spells CASSPTRQGWQETQYF. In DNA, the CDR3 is TGTGCCAGCTCACCTACAAGACAGGGGTGGCAAGAGACCCAGTACTTC.

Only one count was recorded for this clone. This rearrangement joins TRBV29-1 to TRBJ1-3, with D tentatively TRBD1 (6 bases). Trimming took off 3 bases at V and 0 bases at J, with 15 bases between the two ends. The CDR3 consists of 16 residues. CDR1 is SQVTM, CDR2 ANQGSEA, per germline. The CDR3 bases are TGCAGCGTTGAGTCTCACACAGGGAACTCTGGAAACACCATATATTTT. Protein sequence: CSVESHTGNSGNTIYF. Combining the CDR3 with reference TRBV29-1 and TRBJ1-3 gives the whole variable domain SAVISQKPSRDICQRGTSLTIQCQVDSQVTMMFWYRQQPGQSLTLIATANQGSEATYESGFVIDKFPISRPNLTFSTLTVSNMSPEDSSIYLCSVESHTGNSGNTIYFGEGSWLTVV.

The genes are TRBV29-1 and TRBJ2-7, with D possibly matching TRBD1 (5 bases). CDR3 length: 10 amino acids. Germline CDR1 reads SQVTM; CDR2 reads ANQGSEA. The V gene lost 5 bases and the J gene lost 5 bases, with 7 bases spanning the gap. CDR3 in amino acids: CSVSGNEQYF. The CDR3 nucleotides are TGCAGCGTTTCAGGGAACGAGCAGTACTTC.

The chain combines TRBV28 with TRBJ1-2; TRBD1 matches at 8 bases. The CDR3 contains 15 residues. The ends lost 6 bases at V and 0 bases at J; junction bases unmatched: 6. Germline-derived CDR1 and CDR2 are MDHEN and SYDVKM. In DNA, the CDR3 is TGTGCCAGCAGGGTACAGGGGGGAGCTAACTATGGCTACACCTTC. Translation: CASRVQGGANYGYTF.

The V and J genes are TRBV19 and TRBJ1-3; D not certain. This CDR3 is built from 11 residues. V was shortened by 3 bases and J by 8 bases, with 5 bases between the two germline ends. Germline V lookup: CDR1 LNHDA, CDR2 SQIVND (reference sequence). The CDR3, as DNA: TGTGCCAGTAGTATCGGCGACACCATATATTTT. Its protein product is CASSIGDTIYF.

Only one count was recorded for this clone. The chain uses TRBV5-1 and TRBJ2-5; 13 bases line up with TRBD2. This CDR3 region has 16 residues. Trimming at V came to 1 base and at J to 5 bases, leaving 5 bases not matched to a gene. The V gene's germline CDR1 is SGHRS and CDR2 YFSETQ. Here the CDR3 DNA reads TGCGCCAGCAGCTTGCAAACTAGCGGGGGGGCGGAGACCCAGTACTTC. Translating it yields CASSLQTSGGAETQYF. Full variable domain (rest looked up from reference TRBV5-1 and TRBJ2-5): KAGVTQTPRYLIKTRGQQVTLSCSPISGHRSVSWYQQTPGQGLQFLFEYFSETQRNKGNFPGRFSGRQFSNSRSEMNVSTLELGDSALYLCASSLQTSGGAETQYFGPGTRLLVL.

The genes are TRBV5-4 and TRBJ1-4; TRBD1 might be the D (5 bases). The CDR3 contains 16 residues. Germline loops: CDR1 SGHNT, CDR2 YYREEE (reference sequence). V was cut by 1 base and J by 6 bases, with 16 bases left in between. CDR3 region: CASSLKGRQGHEKLFF. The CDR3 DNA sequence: TGTGCCAGCAGCTTGAAAGGTCGGCAGGGTCATGAAAAACTGTTTTTT.

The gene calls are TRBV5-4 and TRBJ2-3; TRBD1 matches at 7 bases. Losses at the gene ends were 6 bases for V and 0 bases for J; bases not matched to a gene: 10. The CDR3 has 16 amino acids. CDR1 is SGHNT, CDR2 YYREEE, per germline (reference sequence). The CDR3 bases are TGTGCCAGCACCCCCGGGACAGCCTCTAGCACAGATACGCAGTATTTT. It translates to CASTPGTASSTDTQYF.

The CDR3 sequence is CAISTPGQGASEAFF. CDR3 in DNA: TGTGCCATCAGTACACCGGGACAGGGGGCGTCTGAAGCTTTCTTT. The chain is built from TRBV10-3 and TRBJ1-1; 12 bases are shared with TRBD1. The J segment lost 6 bases and the V segment lost 5 bases, leaving 7 bases of the junction unmatched. CDR1 ENHRY and CDR2 SYGVKD come from the germline V gene. This CDR3 contains 15 residues.

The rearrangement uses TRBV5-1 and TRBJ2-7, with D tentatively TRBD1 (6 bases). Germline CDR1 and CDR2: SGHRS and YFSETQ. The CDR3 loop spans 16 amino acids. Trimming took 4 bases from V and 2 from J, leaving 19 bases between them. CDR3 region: CASSLVRDTFTYEQYF. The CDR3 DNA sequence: TGCGCCAGCAGCCTCGTCCGGGACACCTTTACCTACGAGCAGTACTTC. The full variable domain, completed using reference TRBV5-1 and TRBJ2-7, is KAGVTQTPRYLIKTRGQQVTLSCSPISGHRSVSWYQQTPGQGLQFLFEYFSETQRNKGNFPGRFSGRQFSNSRSEMNVSTLELGDSALYLCASSLVRDTFTYEQYFGPGTRLTVT.

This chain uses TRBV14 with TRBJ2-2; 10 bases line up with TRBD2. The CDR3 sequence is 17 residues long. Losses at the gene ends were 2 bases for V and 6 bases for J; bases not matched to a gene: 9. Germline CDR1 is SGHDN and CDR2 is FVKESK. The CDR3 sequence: CASSQLATSGSAGELFF. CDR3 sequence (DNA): TGTGCCAGCAGCCAACTTGCGACTAGCGGGTCCGCCGGGGAGCTGTTTTTT.

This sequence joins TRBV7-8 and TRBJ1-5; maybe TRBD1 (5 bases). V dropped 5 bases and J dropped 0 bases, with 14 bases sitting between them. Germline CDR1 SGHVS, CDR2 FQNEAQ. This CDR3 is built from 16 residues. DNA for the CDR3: TGTGCCAGCAGCCCCCGGCGGGGGGATAGCAATCAGCCCCAGCATTTT. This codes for CASSPRRGDSNQPQHF.

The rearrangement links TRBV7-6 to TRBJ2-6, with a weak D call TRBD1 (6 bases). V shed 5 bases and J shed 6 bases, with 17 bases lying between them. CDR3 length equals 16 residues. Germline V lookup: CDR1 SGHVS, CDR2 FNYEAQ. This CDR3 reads CASSPFSAGEANVLTF. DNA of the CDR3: TGTGCCAGCAGCCCTTTTAGTGCAGGGGAGGCCAACGTCCTGACTTTC.

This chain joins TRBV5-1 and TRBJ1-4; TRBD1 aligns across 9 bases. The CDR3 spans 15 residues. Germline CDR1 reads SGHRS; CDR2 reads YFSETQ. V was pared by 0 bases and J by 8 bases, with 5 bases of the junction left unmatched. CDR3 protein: CASSLVQGAGEKLFF. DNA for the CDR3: TGCGCCAGCAGCTTGGTACAGGGGGCCGGGGAAAAACTGTTTTTT. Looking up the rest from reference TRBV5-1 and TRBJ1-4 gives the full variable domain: KAGVTQTPRYLIKTRGQQVTLSCSPISGHRSVSWYQQTPGQGLQFLFEYFSETQRNKGNFPGRFSGRQFSNSRSEMNVSTLELGDSALYLCASSLVQGAGEKLFFGSGTQLSVL.

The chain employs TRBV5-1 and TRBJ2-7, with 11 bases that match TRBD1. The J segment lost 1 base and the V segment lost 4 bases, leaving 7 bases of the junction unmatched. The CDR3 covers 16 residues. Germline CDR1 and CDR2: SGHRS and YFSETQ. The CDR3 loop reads CASSHGQGALSYEQYF. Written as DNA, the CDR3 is TGCGCCAGCAGCCACGGACAGGGGGCTCTATCCTACGAGCAGTACTTC.